This TCR beta chain was captured by sequencing in a study of PD-1 blockade in classical Hodgkin lymphoma (dated by TCRdb to 2018 to 2020). Regarding the research as a whole: Nivolumab dosing was 3 mg/kg intravenously every 2 weeks, continuing until either disease progression or unacceptable toxicity. To define a peripheral blood immune signature of response to PD-1 blockade in classical Hodgkin lymphoma, the study combined TCR beta sequencing with CyTOF. What the work shows at the level of the full study, not this receptor alone: Baseline TCR diversity was reported to be lower in newly diagnosed patients than in healthy donors, and even lower in relapsed/refractory patients. Among trial patients, those achieving complete response had baseline diversity similar to that of newly diagnosed patients, while diversity was significantly lower in partial responders and progressors. Lower diversity was seen in patients whose nivolumab began less than 1 year after ASCT, and these patients were left out of later analyses so that immune reconstitution would not confound the results. Only a single clinical trial cohort was studied, and what caused the repertoire differences, possibly disease activity or prior therapy, remained undefined. By C4D1, a significant rise was seen in CD4+ TCR diversity but not in CD8+ TCR diversity (p=0.0027 vs p=0.16), and the rise was most apparent among complete responders (p=0.02).

At the junction V is shortened by 4 bases and J by 0 bases, with 8 bases in between. Taken from cysteine to phenylalanine, the CDR3 has 14 residues. CDR3 DNA only is kept here, 42 bases in frame from base 1. The germline V gene specifies SGDLS as CDR1 and YYNGEE as CDR2. The sample's time point label, in plain terms: cycle 4 day 1 (C4D1), after five to seven weeks of nivolumab. Every trial patient had relapsed following autologous stem cell transplantation, and prior brentuximab vedotin exposure was what differed among cohorts A, B and C. The trial cohort was composed of about 54 patients with relapsed/refractory classical Hodgkin lymphoma, for whom complete response, partial response or progressive disease was recorded as best overall response. Trial patients were treated with single-agent nivolumab in the multi-cohort phase II CheckMate 205 trial. Best overall response was determined by an independent review committee according to the 2007 International Working Group response criteria. Trial PBMCs were collected just before the start of nivolumab (C1D1) and during therapy at cycle 2 day 1 and cycle 4 day 1. After peripheral blood was drawn into 8 mL Vacutainer Cell Preparation Tubes, PBMCs were isolated by centrifugation and then cryopreserved.

With regard to this clone: This clone's antigen is unknown. It has no much larger one-base neighbor in the sample; base qualities were not kept.

The Qiagen DNeasy kit was used to extract genomic DNA both from unsorted PBMCs and from the negatively selected CD4+ and CD8+ fractions. Amplification of TCR beta CDR3 regions was done by immunoSEQ multiplex PCR with primers that anneal to V and J segments. A synthetic immune receptor repertoire was used to minimize amplification bias, and any residual bias was removed computationally once sequencing was done. On the study's bioinformatics: Custom Python scripts were used to quantify repertoire diversity as the Shannon entropy index. Unsorted, CD4+ and CD8+ repertoires were analyzed separately, except in combined analyses where CD4+ and CD8+ sequences were merged in silico. Clonal expansion was defined as a frequency increase of at least 2-fold after treatment compared with C1D1, and clones undetected at baseline were assigned a pseudocount of 0.5. Clones with 0 or 1 copy at C1D1 were classified as singleton clones, and clones with 2 or more copies were classified as non-singleton clones. Clones expanded in unsorted samples were annotated as CD4+, CD8+ or unknown by matching protein sequences in sorted samples from the same patient. Diversity changes from C1D1 to C4D1 were tested in paired samples using Wilcoxon tests. TCRdb took this table from immuneACCESS and kept in-frame rearrangements with V and J called. Such tables lack part of the clones; where checked against another copy, unresolved V genes explain under half of the gap, and the rest is unexplained. The DNA gave D and trimming, while V, J and clone size come from that table. Within this sample are roughly 20,000 clones, with about 80% of them counted one time only. Jointly, the top ten make up approximately 21% of the sample.

The origin of this receptor is a human donor with classical Hodgkin lymphoma. The rearranged chain carries TRBV9 and TRBJ1-5; too little of a D gene remains to name it. The sequencing used peripheral blood mononuclear cells (PBMCs), collected before the fourth cycle of nivolumab. The sequence in DNA is TGTGCCAGCAGCTCGGGCCCTAGCAATCAGCCCCAGCATTTT. Protein translation: CASSSGPSNQPQHF.